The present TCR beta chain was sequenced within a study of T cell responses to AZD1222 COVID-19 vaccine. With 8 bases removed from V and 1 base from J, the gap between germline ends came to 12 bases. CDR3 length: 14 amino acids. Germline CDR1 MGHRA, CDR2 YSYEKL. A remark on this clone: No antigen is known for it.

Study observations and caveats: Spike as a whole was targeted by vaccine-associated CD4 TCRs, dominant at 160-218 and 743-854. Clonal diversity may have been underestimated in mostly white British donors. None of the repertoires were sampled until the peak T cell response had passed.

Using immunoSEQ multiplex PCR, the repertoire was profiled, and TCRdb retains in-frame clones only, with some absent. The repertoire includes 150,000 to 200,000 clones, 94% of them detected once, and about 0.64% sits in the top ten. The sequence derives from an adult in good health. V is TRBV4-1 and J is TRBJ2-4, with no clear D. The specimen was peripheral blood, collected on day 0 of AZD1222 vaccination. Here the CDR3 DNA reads TGCGCCAGCGGCCCATTTCAGGCCAAAAACATTCAGTACTTC. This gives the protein CASGPFQAKNIQYF.